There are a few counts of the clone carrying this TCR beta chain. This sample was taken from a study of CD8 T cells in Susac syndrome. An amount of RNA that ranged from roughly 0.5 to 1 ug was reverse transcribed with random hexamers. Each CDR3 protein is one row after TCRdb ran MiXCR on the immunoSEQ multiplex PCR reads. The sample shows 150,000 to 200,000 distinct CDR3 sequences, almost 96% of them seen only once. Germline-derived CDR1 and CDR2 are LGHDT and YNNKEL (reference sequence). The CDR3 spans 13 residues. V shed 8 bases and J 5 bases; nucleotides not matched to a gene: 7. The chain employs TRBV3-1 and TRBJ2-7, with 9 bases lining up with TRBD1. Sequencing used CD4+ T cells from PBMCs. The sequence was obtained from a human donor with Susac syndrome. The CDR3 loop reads CASGNRGPDEQYF. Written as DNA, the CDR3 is TGTGCCAGCGGAAACAGGGGGCCGGACGAGCAGTACTTC.